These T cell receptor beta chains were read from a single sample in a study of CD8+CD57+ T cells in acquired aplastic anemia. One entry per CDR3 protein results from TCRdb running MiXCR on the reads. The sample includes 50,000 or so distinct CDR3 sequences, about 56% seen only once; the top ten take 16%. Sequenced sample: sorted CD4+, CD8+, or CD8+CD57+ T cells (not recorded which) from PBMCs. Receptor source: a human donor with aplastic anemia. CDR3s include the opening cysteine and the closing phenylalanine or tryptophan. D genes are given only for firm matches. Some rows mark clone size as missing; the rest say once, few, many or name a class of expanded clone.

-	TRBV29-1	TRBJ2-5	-	TGCAGTTACAGGACCCAAGAGACCCAGTACTTC	CSYRTQETQYF
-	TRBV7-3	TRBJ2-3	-	TGTGCCAGCAGCATCAGCGGAGGCGGGATAGATACGCAGTATTTT	CASSISGGGIDTQYF
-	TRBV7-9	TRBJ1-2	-	TGTGCCAGCAGCTTAGCAGGTCTTGGCTACGCCTTC	CASSLAGLGYAF
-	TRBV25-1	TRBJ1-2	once	TGTGCCAGCAGTGAAATTGGAGACTATGGCTACACCTTC	CASSEIGDYGYTF
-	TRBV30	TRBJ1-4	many	TGTGCCTGGACGCCGGGAACTAATGAAAAACTGTTTTTT	CAWTPGTNEKLFF
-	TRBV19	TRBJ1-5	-	TGTGCCAGCCTCGAGTGGGGGAGCAATCAGCCCCAGCATTTT	CASLEWGSNQPQHF
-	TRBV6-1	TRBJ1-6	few	TGTGCCAGCAGTGCGGGTCCTTATAATTCACCCCTCCACTTT	CASSAGPYNSPLHF
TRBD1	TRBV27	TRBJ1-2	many	TGTGCCAGCAGTCCAGCTCCCGGGACAGGGGGACGTTGGGGCTACACCTTC	CASSPAPGTGGRWGYTF
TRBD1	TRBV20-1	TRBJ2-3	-	TGCAGTGCTATGGGGCAGGGGGATTCAGATACGCAGTATTTT	CSAMGQGDSDTQYF
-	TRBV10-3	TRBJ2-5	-	TGTGCCATCAGTGAGTCGTCATTCTCATCCCAAGAGGCCCAATACTTC	CAISESSFSSQEAQYF
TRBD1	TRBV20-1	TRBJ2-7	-	TGCAGTGCCAGAAGGACAGGGGGCGGCTACGAGCAGTACTTC	CSARRTGGGYEQYF
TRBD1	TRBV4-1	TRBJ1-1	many	TGCGCCAGCAGCCTCCGGACAGGGTGGACCACTGAAGCTTTCTTT	CASSLRTGWTTEAFF
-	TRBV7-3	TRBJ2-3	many	TGTGCCAGCAGCTTGACTGGAGGCCTCACAGATACGCAGTATTTT	CASSLTGGLTDTQYF
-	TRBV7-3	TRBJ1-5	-	TGTGCCAGCAGTTACCGCAGGGAGTATAGCAATCAGCCCCAGCATTTT	CASSYRREYSNQPQHF
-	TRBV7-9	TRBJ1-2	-	TGTGCCAGCAGCCTAAACAGATATGGCTACACCTTC	CASSLNRYGYTF
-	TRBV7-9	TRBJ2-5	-	TGTGCCAGCAGCTTAAAAGGATCACTTTTGACCCAGTACTTC	CASSLKGSLLTQYF
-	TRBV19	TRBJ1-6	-	TGTGCCAGCAGTGACGGGGGGGATTCACCCCTCCACTTT	CASSDGGDSPLHF
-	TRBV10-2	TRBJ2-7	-	TGCGCCAGCAGTGAACAGACTTACGAGCAGTACTTC	CASSEQTYEQYF
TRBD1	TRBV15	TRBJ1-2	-	TGTGCCACCAGGGAGGGGGCACTCTACACCTTC	CATREGALYTF
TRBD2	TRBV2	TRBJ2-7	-	TGTGCCAGCGCCACTAGCGGGGGGCCCTCCTACGAGCAGTACTTC	CASATSGGPSYEQYF
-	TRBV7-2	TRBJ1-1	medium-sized	TGTGCCAGCAGCCCCTCTAGGACTGAAGCTTTCTTT	CASSPSRTEAFF
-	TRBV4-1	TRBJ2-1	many	TGCGCCAGCAGCCAAGTCCTAGGGGATGAGCAGTTCTTC	CASSQVLGDEQFF
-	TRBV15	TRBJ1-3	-	TGTGCCACCAGAAGGGACTCTGGAAACACCATATATTTT	CATRRDSGNTIYF
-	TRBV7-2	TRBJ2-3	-	TGTGCCAGCAGCTTAAGGGTATCGCAGTATTTT	CASSLRVSQYF
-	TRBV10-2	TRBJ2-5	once	TGCGCCAGCAGGAGGTCCCAAGAGACCCAGTACTTC	CASRRSQETQYF
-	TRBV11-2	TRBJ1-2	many	TGTGCCAGCAGCCCTTTCAGGGGCTCTTATACTAACTATGGCTACACCTTC	CASSPFRGSYTNYGYTF
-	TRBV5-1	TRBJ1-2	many	TGCGCCAGCAGCTTGGGAGCCGACGGCTACACCTTC	CASSLGADGYTF
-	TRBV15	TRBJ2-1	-	TGTGCCACCAGCAGAGAGGGAGGGGGCGCTTTGGGCAATGAGCAGTTCTTC	CATSREGGGALGNEQFF
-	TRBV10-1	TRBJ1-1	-	TGCGCCAGCAGTATAAGATCGGGGACTGAAGCTTTCTTT	CASSIRSGTEAFF
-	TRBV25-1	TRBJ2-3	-	TGTGCCAGCAGTGAACCAGATGGGAGGAAGACAGATACACAGTATTTT	CASSEPDGRKTDTQYF
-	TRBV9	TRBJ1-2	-	TGTGCCAGCAGCGCCCCACTGGACGAGGACCATGGCTACACCTTC	CASSAPLDEDHGYTF
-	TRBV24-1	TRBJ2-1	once	TGTGCCACCAGTGGACGACCTGGTAATGAGCAGTTCTTC	CATSGRPGNEQFF
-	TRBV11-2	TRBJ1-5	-	TGTGTCAGCAGCTTAGGGCCCACCAATCAGCCCCAGCATTTT	CVSSLGPTNQPQHF
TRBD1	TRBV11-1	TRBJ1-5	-	TGTGCCAGCAGCTTAGGGTGGGCAGGGGGTAATAATCAGCCCCAGCATTTT	CASSLGWAGGNNQPQHF
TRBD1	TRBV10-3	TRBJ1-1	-	TGTGCCACAAAGGGGGACAGGGATAGCGTTGAAGCTTTCTTT	CATKGDRDSVEAFF
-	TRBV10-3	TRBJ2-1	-	TGTGCCATCAGTGAGTCCAATGAGCAGTTCTTC	CAISESNEQFF
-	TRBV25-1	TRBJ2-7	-	TGTGCCAGCAGACCGTCGGGGAGCGAGTACGAGCAGTACTTC	CASRPSGSEYEQYF
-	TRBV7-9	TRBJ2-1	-	TGTGCCAGCAGCCGCATCGGACACGACAATGAGCAGTTCTTC	CASSRIGHDNEQFF
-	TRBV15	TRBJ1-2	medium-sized	TGTGCCACCAGCGTGCCCGGCGGGGGCCTCTATGGCTACACCTTC	CATSVPGGGLYGYTF
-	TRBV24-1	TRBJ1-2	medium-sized	TGTGCCACCAGTGATTCCACGACAGAGAACTATGGCTACACCTTC	CATSDSTTENYGYTF
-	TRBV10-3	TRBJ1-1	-	TGTGCCATCAGTGCAACGACAGGCCTGAACACTGAAGCTTTCTTT	CAISATTGLNTEAFF
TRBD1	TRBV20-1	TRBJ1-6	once	TGCAGTGCTAGAGAGACAGGGTCTTTGTATTCACCCCTCCACTTT	CSARETGSLYSPLHF